A selection of T cell receptor beta chains follows, all from one sample in a study of blood T cells in healthy people across ages. TCRdb reprocessed the 5' RACE reads via MiXCR and lists one record per CDR3 protein. The top ten hold roughly 12% of the sample, which has about 1.6 million distinct CDR3 sequences, almost 35% seen once. Sample: blood. The receptors here all came from a woman aged 30 to 39 in good health. Each CDR3 is given with its conserved first and last residue. D genes are given only for firm matches. Only some rows state a clone size, as once, few, many or a class for expanded clones.

TRBV5-1,NA,TRBJ1-1,NA,16,TGCGCCAGCAGCCTGGAACCTTCCTATACTAAGGCTGAAGCTTTCTTT,CASSLEPSYTKAEAFF
TRBV12-3/TRBV12-4,few,TRBJ1-4,NA,17,TGTGCCAGCAGTTTAGCGCCCGACAGAGCAACTAATGAAAAACTGTTTTTT,CASSLAPDRATNEKLFF
TRBV6-5,NA,TRBJ2-3,TRBD2,17,TGTGCCAGCAGTTTCCTAGCGGGAGGGACGGGCACAGATACGCAGTATTTT,CASSFLAGGTGTDTQYF
TRBV6-6,few,TRBJ2-7,TRBD1,15,TGTGCCAGCAGTTACACCCTGGGGACAGCCTACGAGCAGTACTTC,CASSYTLGTAYEQYF
TRBV6-1,NA,TRBJ2-5,NA,15,TGTGCCAGCAGTGATCCCTCCTTGGGTGGAGAGACCCAGTACTTC,CASSDPSLGGETQYF
TRBV4-1,many,TRBJ2-7,NA,13,TGCGCCAGCAGCCAAGACCCGGACTACGAGCAGTACTTC,CASSQDPDYEQYF
TRBV6-6,few,TRBJ2-1,NA,15,TGTGCCAGCAGCCGTGCATTAGCCACCAACAATGAGCAGTTCTTC,CASSRALATNNEQFF
TRBV20-1,NA,TRBJ1-1,NA,16,TGCAGTGCTAGAGACCCCCACCGGCCCCGGGAAGATGAAGCTTTCTTT,CSARDPHRPREDEAFF
TRBV20-1,NA,TRBJ2-7,TRBD1,13,TGCAGTGCAAAGACAGGGGAGGCCTACGAGCAGTACTTC,CSAKTGEAYEQYF
TRBV21-1,few,TRBJ2-7,NA,14,TGTGCCAGCAGCAAAGCTGGAGTATCCTACGAGCAGTACTTC,CASSKAGVSYEQYF
TRBV30,few,TRBJ2-3,TRBD2,15,TGTGCGCTGGTAGCGGGGCCCGTAGGTACGGGTACGCAGTATTTT,CALVAGPVGTGTQYF
TRBV5-5,once,TRBJ1-1,NA,15,TGTGCCAGCTTCCTCTCTGGAGGGTGGAGCACTGAAGCTTTCTTT,CASFLSGGWSTEAFF
TRBV29-1,many,TRBJ2-5,NA,11,TGCAGCGTTGTCGTATTGGAGACCCAGTACTTC,CSVVVLETQYF
TRBV7-2,NA,TRBJ1-3,TRBD1,18,TGTGCCAGCAGCTACGGGACAGGGGGAATTAGTTCTGGAAACACCATATATTTT,CASSYGTGGISSGNTIYF
TRBV3-1,NA,TRBJ2-3,TRBD2,16,TGTGCCAGCAGCCAGGGGACTAGCGGGAGAACCCATACGCAGTATTTT,CASSQGTSGRTHTQYF
TRBV30,few,TRBJ2-5,TRBD1,13,TGTGCCTGGAGTTGGGGACAGGGAGAGACCCAGTACTTC,CAWSWGQGETQYF
TRBV20-1,few,TRBJ1-1,NA,15,TGCAGTGCTAGTAGACAGGCCCTAGGTTACACTGAAGCTTTCTTT,CSASRQALGYTEAFF
TRBV11-1,few,TRBJ2-1,TRBD2,14,TGTGCCAGCAGCCACGGACTAGCGGGCAATGAGCAGTTCTTC,CASSHGLAGNEQFF
TRBV20-1,NA,TRBJ1-6,NA,15,TGCAGTACCAAACAGTTACCGGGCGTCGATTCACCCCTCCACTTT,CSTKQLPGVDSPLHF
TRBV6-2/TRBV6-3,NA,TRBJ2-3,TRBD2,17,TGTGCCAGCAGCGCCTGGGGGAGCGGGACCAGCACAGATACGCAGTATTTT,CASSAWGSGTSTDTQYF
TRBV12-3/TRBV12-4,few,TRBJ1-2,NA,12,TGTGCCAGCAGTGCCCCAGGCTTTGGCTACACCTTC,CASSAPGFGYTF
TRBV9,NA,TRBJ1-1,NA,15,TGTGCCAGCAGCGTAGGTCCAGGGGTGAGAACTGAAGCTTTCTTT,CASSVGPGVRTEAFF
TRBV11-1,NA,TRBJ2-7,TRBD1,13,TGTGCCAGCAGCGGCGACAACAGGGGCGAGCAGTACTTC,CASSGDNRGEQYF
TRBV7-9,NA,TRBJ2-5,NA,15,TGTGCCAGCAGCTTAGGACGGGGGCTGGGAGAGACCCAGTACTTC,CASSLGRGLGETQYF
TRBV27,NA,TRBJ1-1,NA,15,TGTGCCAGCCAGCTGAGAGATCAGGGTACTACTGAAGCTTTCTTT,CASQLRDQGTTEAFF
TRBV6-5,few,TRBJ1-2,NA,13,TGTGCCAGCAGTTATTACAGCAACTATGGCTACACCTTC,CASSYYSNYGYTF
TRBV9,NA,TRBJ2-1,NA,15,TGTGCCAGCAGCGTAGACAGCGGACCTTACAATGAGCAGTTCTTC,CASSVDSGPYNEQFF
TRBV9,few,TRBJ2-3,TRBD2,17,TGTGCCATCAGCGTAGTCGGCGGGAGAGGAAGGACAGATACGCAGTATTTT,CAISVVGGRGRTDTQYF
TRBV6-2/TRBV6-3,NA,TRBJ2-7,NA,13,TGTGCCAGCAGTTATGGCAGGACTAACGAGCAGTACTTC,CASSYGRTNEQYF
TRBV5-1,NA,TRBJ2-2,NA,14,TGCGCCGCCAGCGGGTCCGATAACACCGGGGAGCTGTTTTTT,CAASGSDNTGELFF
TRBV25-1,NA,TRBJ1-2,TRBD1,15,TGTGCCAGCAGTGACTCCGGGACAGCCGACCGGGGCTACACCTTC,CASSDSGTADRGYTF
TRBV10-3,few,TRBJ2-1,NA,13,TGTGCCATCAGTGAGCTGTTTGGCAATGAGCAGTTCTTC,CAISELFGNEQFF
TRBV6-2/TRBV6-3,NA,TRBJ2-7,TRBD1,14,TGTGCCAGCAGGAAGGGACAGGGCGAGGGGGAGCAGTACTTC,CASRKGQGEGEQYF
TRBV2,NA,TRBJ1-2,NA,16,TGTGCCAGCACCGACCATGGGTCCTCCTCTAACTATGGCTACACCTTC,CASTDHGSSSNYGYTF
TRBV25-1,NA,TRBJ2-5,TRBD1,13,TGTGCCACCTCGGGACAGCTTCAAGAGACCCAGTACTTC,CATSGQLQETQYF
TRBV12-3/TRBV12-4,NA,TRBJ2-3,NA,15,TGTGCCAGCAGTCCCCTAAGCGGCGGCGCAGATGTGGAGTATTTT,CASSPLSGGADVEYF
TRBV6-5,NA,TRBJ2-5,NA,15,TGTGCCAGCAGTTACGGGATAGACTTTCGGGAGACCCAGTACTTC,CASSYGIDFRETQYF
TRBV12-3/TRBV12-4,NA,TRBJ1-1,NA,15,TGTGCCAGCAGTCCCCTCATAACCACGAACACTGAAGCTTTCTTT,CASSPLITTNTEAFF
TRBV7-2,few,TRBJ2-3,NA,15,TGTGCCAGCAGCGCCGACGCCTTTGAGACAGATACGCAGTATTTT,CASSADAFETDTQYF
TRBV11-2,NA,TRBJ1-1,TRBD1,17,TGTGCCAGCAGCTTTCGGACAGGGTCTTACATGAACACTGAAGCTTTCTTT,CASSFRTGSYMNTEAFF
TRBV7-6,few,TRBJ2-7,NA,13,TGTGCCGGCAGCCCAAAATTCGGGGACGAGCAGTACTTC,CAGSPKFGDEQYF
TRBV29-1,many,TRBJ2-1,NA,13,TGCAGCGTTGTGGGTGCAGCGAGGAATGAGCAGTTCTTC,CSVVGAARNEQFF
TRBV27,NA,TRBJ2-1,NA,14,TGTGCCAGCAGTGGGGCGCTAACCTACAATGAGCAGTTCTTC,CASSGALTYNEQFF
TRBV2,few,TRBJ2-7,TRBD2,14,TGTGCCAGCCTAGCGGGAGGCCTCTCCTACGAGCAGTACTTC,CASLAGGLSYEQYF
TRBV20-1,NA,TRBJ2-7,NA,15,TGCAGTGCTAGAGTACCCCCAGGGGCCTCCTACGAGCAGTACTTC,CSARVPPGASYEQYF
TRBV2,NA,TRBJ2-2,NA,19,TGTGCCAGCAGTGACTCACAGAGCCATTCCAGAATGAACACCGGGGAGCTGTTTTTT,CASSDSQSHSRMNTGELFF
TRBV7-6,few,TRBJ1-2,NA,12,TGTGCCAGCAGCCACCCGGACGGTGGCTACACCTTC,CASSHPDGGYTF